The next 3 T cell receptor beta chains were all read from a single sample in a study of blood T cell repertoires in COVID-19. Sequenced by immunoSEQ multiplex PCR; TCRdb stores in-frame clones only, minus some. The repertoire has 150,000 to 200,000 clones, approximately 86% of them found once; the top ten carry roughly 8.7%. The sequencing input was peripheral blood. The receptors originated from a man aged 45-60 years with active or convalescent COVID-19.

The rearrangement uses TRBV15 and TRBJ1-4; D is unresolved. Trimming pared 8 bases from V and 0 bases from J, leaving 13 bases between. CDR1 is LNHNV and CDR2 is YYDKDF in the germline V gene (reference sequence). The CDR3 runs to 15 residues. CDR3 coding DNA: TGTGCCACCGCGAACGACATTGCAACTAATGAAAAACTGTTTTTT. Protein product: CATANDIATNEKLFF.

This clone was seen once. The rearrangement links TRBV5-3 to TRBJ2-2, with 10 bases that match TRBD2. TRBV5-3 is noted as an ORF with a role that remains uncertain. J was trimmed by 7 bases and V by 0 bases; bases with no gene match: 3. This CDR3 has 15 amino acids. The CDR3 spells CARSLDSGRSGELFF. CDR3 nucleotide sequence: TGTGCCAGAAGCTTGGATAGCGGGAGGAGCGGGGAGCTGTTTTTT.

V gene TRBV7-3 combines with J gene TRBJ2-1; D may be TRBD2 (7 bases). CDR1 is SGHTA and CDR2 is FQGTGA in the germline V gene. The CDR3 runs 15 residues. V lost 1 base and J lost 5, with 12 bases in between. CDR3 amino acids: CASSLNAGADNEQFF. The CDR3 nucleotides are TGTGCCAGCAGCTTAAATGCGGGGGCTGACAATGAGCAGTTCTTC.